The T cell receptor beta chain under discussion was sequenced for a study of blood T cell repertoires in COVID-19. The protocol was immunoSEQ multiplex PCR, while the TCRdb copy is restricted to in-frame clones and leaves out a portion. The table lists 100,000 or so clones, roughly 92% of them singletons, with 5.7% in the top ten. Germline trimming cut 6 bases from V and 3 bases from J; bases unmatched to any gene: 4. Germline V CDR1 and CDR2: SGHDN, FVKESK. The length of the CDR3 is 13 residues. This clone has a single count. Sequenced material: peripheral blood. J is TRBJ2-7 and V is TRBV14; TRBD1 aligns across 8 bases. The clonotype originates from a man in his sixties or seventies with acute or convalescent COVID-19. The CDR3 loop reads CASRSGQGYEQYF. CDR3 DNA sequence: TGTGCCAGCAGATCCGGACAGGGCTACGAGCAGTACTTC.